The clone carrying this T cell receptor (beta chain) was counted a single time. These data belong to a study of cytomegalovirus exposure and HLA in healthy donors. Germline values: CDR1 MDHEN, CDR2 SYDVKM. The CDR3 spans 14 residues. The V end lost 3 bases, the J end lost 5 bases, and 14 bases lay between the germline ends. PCR employed 60 Vbeta and 13 Jbeta primers. Generated by immunoSEQ multiplex PCR, the TCRdb table keeps only in-frame clones and is missing some. The repertoire holds approximately 100,000 clones, with roughly 72% as singletons. The chain employs TRBV28 and TRBJ2-7; no clear D gene. The clonotype comes from a woman under 30 in good health and CMV-seropositive. Source material: PBMCs. Here the CDR3 DNA reads TGTGCCAGCAGTTTCATAGAGGAAGTGGACGAGCAGTACTTC. Translation gives CASSFIEEVDEQYF.